The 26 T cell receptor beta chains given below trace back to one sample, sequenced in a study of blood T cell repertoires in COVID-19. Sequencing used immunoSEQ multiplex PCR; TCRdb keeps in-frame clones, though not all of them. Among 200,000 to 250,000 clones, almost 90% were seen once, and the ten largest hold around 2.8%. The specimen was peripheral blood. Receptors were obtained from a woman between 55 and 75 years old with acute or convalescent COVID-19.

V and J are TRBV6-5 and TRBJ2-3, with 11 positions matching TRBD2. Germline assignment: CDR1 MNHEY and CDR2 SVGAGI. The CDR3 has 15 amino acids. With 7 bases clipped from V and 2 bases from J, the junction kept 5 bases outside the gene matches. The chain's CDR3 is CASNRLAGPTDTQYF. The CDR3 DNA sequence: TGTGCCAGCAATAGACTAGCGGGACCCACAGATACGCAGTATTTT.

This clone was observed once. V and J are TRBV6-5 and TRBJ2-5, with 9 nucleotides matching TRBD1. Germline CDR1 MNHEY, CDR2 SVGAGI. The ends lost 5 bases at V and 3 bases at J; junction bases unmatched: 7. The CDR3 covers 15 residues. In nucleotides, the CDR3 is TGTGCCAGCAGTACCCACAGGGGGCGGGAAGAGACCCAGTACTTC. Translating gives CASSTHRGREETQYF.

CDR3 coding DNA: TGTGCCAGCAGCCAAGCAGGGACTAGCGGGAGTAATGAGCAGTTCTTC. Translating it yields CASSQAGTSGSNEQFF. The chain links TRBV4-2 to TRBJ2-1; 14 positions agree with TRBD2. V shed 1 base, J shed 7 bases, and the junction held 3 bases outside the gene matches. The CDR3 spans 16 residues. The germline V gene has CDR1 LGHNA and CDR2 YNFKEQ.

The rearrangement joins TRBV7-6 to TRBJ2-1, with D perhaps TRBD2 (5 bases). The CDR3 totals 17 residues. The germline CDR1 and CDR2 sequences are SGHVS and FNYEAQ. V was cut by 5 bases and J by 0 bases, with 17 bases left in between. This CDR3 reads CASSPGSGVSSYNEQFF. The CDR3 nucleotides are TGTGCCAGCAGCCCCGGGTCCGGGGTCAGCTCCTACAATGAGCAGTTCTTC.

The CDR3 DNA sequence: TGCGCCAGCAGCTTGGAGTGGCCGCGGGGGCCGACCTACGAGCAGTACTTC. The encoded protein is CASSLEWPRGPTYEQYF. This chain connects TRBV5-1 to TRBJ2-7; weak D call: TRBD2 (7 bases). Germline V gives CDR1 SGHRS, CDR2 YFSETQ. This CDR3 has 17 amino acids. The V end lost 0 bases, the J end lost 2 bases, and 18 bases lay between the germline ends.

V gene TRBV18 combines with J gene TRBJ2-7, with D possibly matching TRBD1 (6 bases). Between the trimmed V and J ends, which lost 1 base and 5 bases, there was a span of 12 bases. The CDR3 runs to 14 residues. Germline CDR1 is KGHSH and CDR2 is LQKENI. The CDR3 protein is CASSPQQGVDEQYF. Written as DNA, the CDR3 is TGTGCCAGCTCACCACAACAGGGAGTAGACGAGCAGTACTTC.

This chain links TRBV6-7 with TRBJ1-4; possible D gene TRBD1, 5 bases. TRBV6-7 is designated an ORF whose function remains uncertain. Trimming took 2 bases from V and 0 from J, leaving 13 bases between them. The CDR3 length is 17 residues. The CDR3 DNA sequence: TGTGCCAGCAGTTACAGCAGGGAAATTGCAACTAATGAAAAACTGTTTTTT. Protein sequence: CASSYSREIATNEKLFF.

The chain carries TRBV3-1 (or the pseudogene TRBV3-2) and TRBJ2-7, with D perhaps matching TRBD1 (6 bases). Trimming removed 3 bases at V and 3 bases at J, with 12 bases between. CDR1 and CDR2 (germline): LGHDT, YNNKEL (reference sequence). This CDR3 has 14 residues. CDR3 sequence reads: CASSQGAAGYEQYF. DNA for the CDR3: TGTGCCAGCAGCCAGGGGGCGGCAGGCTACGAGCAGTACTTC.

The chain is built from TRBV27 and TRBJ2-3; 9 nucleotides match TRBD2. This CDR3 comprises 17 residues. V shed 5 bases, J shed 5 bases, and the junction held 14 bases outside the gene matches. The germline CDR1 and CDR2 sequences are MNHEY and SMNVEV (reference sequence). This chain's CDR3 is CASSLRLAATGIDTQYF. The CDR3 nucleotides read TGTGCCAGCAGTCTCCGACTAGCGGCTACGGGTATAGATACGCAGTATTTT.

The V call is TRBV7-2, the J call TRBJ2-1; 12 nucleotides agree with TRBD2. Germline values: CDR1 SGHTA, CDR2 FQGNSA. This CDR3 spans 17 amino acids. V was pared by 1 base and J by 8 bases, with 9 bases of the junction left unmatched. The CDR3 protein is CASSLVRLAGVGDEQFF. CDR3 bases: TGTGCCAGCAGCTTAGTGAGACTAGCGGGAGTGGGGGATGAGCAGTTCTTC. The whole variable domain, filled in from reference TRBV7-2 and TRBJ2-1, reads GAGVSQSPSNKVTEKGKDVELRCDPISGHTALYWYRQSLGQGLEFLIYFQGNSAPDKSGLPSDRFSAERTGGSVSTLTIQRTQQEDSAVYLCASSLVRLAGVGDEQFFGPGTRLTVL.

This chain connects TRBV29-1 to TRBJ2-1; no clear D. The germline V gene has CDR1 SQVTM and CDR2 ANQGSEA. The CDR3 loop spans 13 amino acids. V shed 7 bases and J shed 3 bases, with 13 bases lying between them. The CDR3 loop is CSARRTDYNEQFF. CDR3 in DNA: TGCAGCGCCCGTCGAACAGACTACAATGAGCAGTTCTTC.

V usage is TRBV10-1 and J usage is TRBJ1-1; a possible D gene is TRBD1 (5 bases). V lost 3 bases, J lost 6 bases, and 11 bases lay in between. Germline-derived CDR1 and CDR2 are WNHNN and SYGVQD (reference sequence). The CDR3 length is 13 residues. This CDR3 reads CASSEQANAEAFF. CDR3 DNA sequence: TGCGCCAGCAGTGAACAGGCTAACGCTGAAGCTTTCTTT.

This clone was detected only once. J is TRBJ2-2 and V is TRBV19, with TRBD2 identical over 7 bases. V was pared by 6 bases and J by 4 bases, with 8 bases of the junction left unmatched. The CDR3 extends over 15 amino acids. Germline CDR1 LNHDA, CDR2 SQIVND (reference sequence). CDR3 in amino acids: CASRGGRVVTGELFF. As DNA, the CDR3 is TGTGCCAGTAGGGGAGGGAGGGTGGTCACCGGGGAGCTGTTTTTT.

J is TRBJ1-4 and V is TRBV3-1 (or the pseudogene TRBV3-2); D is ambiguous. The CDR3 consists of 13 residues. Germline V gives CDR1 LGHDT, CDR2 YNNKEL (reference sequence). V lost 4 bases and J lost 9, with 12 bases in between. The DNA of the CDR3 is TGTGCCAGCAGCCGGCTGGGGAGTCAAAAACTGTTTTTT. This translates into CASSRLGSQKLFF.

This sequence joins TRBV18 and TRBJ2-3, with TRBD1 as a possible D gene (5 bases). The CDR3 has 14 residues. The germline CDR1 and CDR2 sequences are KGHSH and LQKENI. Trimming took off 2 bases at V and 1 base at J, with 7 bases between the two ends. CDR3 nucleotides: TGTGCCAGCTCACCAATAGGGGGCACAGATACGCAGTATTTT. Its protein is CASSPIGGTDTQYF.

The rearrangement joins TRBV11-2 to TRBJ1-4; 7 bases align to TRBD1. Germline V gives CDR1 SGHAT, CDR2 FQNNGV. V shed 4 bases and J 14 bases; nucleotides not matched to a gene: 7. The CDR3 has 12 amino acids. CDR3: CASSSDRLWLFF. The DNA of the CDR3 is TGTGCCAGCAGCTCGGACAGGTTATGGCTGTTTTTT.

The V gene is TRBV7-4, the J gene TRBJ2-1; 9 bases agree with TRBD2. CDR1 SGHVT and CDR2 SQSDAQ come from the germline V gene. V shed 2 bases, J shed 5 bases, and the junction held 19 bases outside the gene matches. CDR3 length: 20 amino acids. The CDR3 coding sequence is TGTGCCAGCAGCTTATTATCACGGGCTAGCGGGAAAAAAGAGAACAATGAGCAGTTCTTC. Amino acid sequence: CASSLLSRASGKKENNEQFF. The whole variable domain, remainder taken from reference TRBV7-4 and TRBJ2-1, is GAGVSQSPRYKVAKRGRDVALRCDSISGHVTLYWYRQTLGQGSEVLTYSQSDAQRDKSGRPSGRFSAERPERSVSTLKIQRTEQGDSAVYLCASSLLSRASGKKENNEQFFGPGTRLTVL.

The V and J genes are TRBV30 and TRBJ1-2; 7 bases match TRBD1. CDR3 length equals 20 residues. Unmatched junction bases numbered 23, after V lost 0 bases and J lost 4 bases. Germline CDR1 reads GTSNPN; CDR2 reads SVGIG (reference sequence). The CDR3 bases are TGTGCCTGGAGTGTACCCCCCTCACGCCCCAGGACAGGCCGCCGCTATGGCTACACCTTC. It specifies CAWSVPPSRPRTGRRYGYTF.

This clone was seen a few times. The rearrangement joins TRBV18 to TRBJ2-1; 8 nucleotides match TRBD2. The CDR3 is 16 residues long. V was pared by 1 base and J by 4 bases, with 6 bases of the junction left unmatched. Germline V gives CDR1 KGHSH, CDR2 LQKENI. Written as DNA, the CDR3 is TGTGCCAGCTCACCACTTCGGGGGGGGGTTTACAATGAGCAGTTCTTC. It is translated as CASSPLRGGVYNEQFF.

V usage is TRBV7-8 and J usage is TRBJ2-7; the match to TRBD2 covers 8 bases. Germline V gene data show CDR1 as SGHVS and CDR2 as FQNEAQ. The CDR3 has 16 amino acids. V lost 5 bases to trimming and J lost 0 bases; unmatched junction nucleotides: 9. The CDR3 region is CASSRTLAGSSYEQYF. DNA for the CDR3: TGTGCCAGCAGCCGTACTCTAGCGGGCAGCTCCTACGAGCAGTACTTC.

The chain couples TRBV21-1 to TRBJ2-3; the table's TRBD2 call for D was not verified on the DNA. TRBV21-1 is designated a pseudogene. The CDR3 covers 20 residues. The CDR3 loop is CASSKEGTSGKDAYTDTQYF. The CDR3 region has the DNA TGTGCCAGCAGCAAAGAGGGGACTAGCGGAAAAGACGCTTACACAGATACGCAGTATTTT.

This clone was detected once. The chain joins TRBV5-5 to TRBJ1-2; the D gene is possibly TRBD1 (5 bases). V lost 4 bases and J 5 bases, leaving 9 bases between the germline ends. The CDR3 length is 12 residues. The V gene's germline CDR1 is SGHKS and CDR2 YYEKEE (reference sequence). CDR3 nucleotides: TGTGCCAGCAGCCCGGACACGTATGGCTACACCTTC. Protein: CASSPDTYGYTF.

This clone occurred once. The chain uses TRBV7-2 and TRBJ1-6; TRBD1 aligns across 9 bases. The trim removed 2 bases at V and 8 bases at J, leaving 4 bases unmatched. The CDR3 has 15 residues. Germline assignment: CDR1 SGHTA and CDR2 FQGNSA. DNA of the CDR3: TGTGCCAGCAGCTTAAATGGACAGGGGTATTCACCCCTCCACTTT. Amino acid sequence: CASSLNGQGYSPLHF.

This chain uses TRBV7-2 with TRBJ1-1; D may be TRBD1 (5 bases). This CDR3 has 16 residues. V was trimmed by 5 bases and J by 0 bases, leaving 16 bases between them. CDR1 and CDR2 (germline): SGHTA, FQGNSA. The CDR3 loop is CASSRETVLMNTEAFF. The CDR3 DNA is TGTGCCAGCAGCCGCGAGACAGTGCTCATGAACACTGAAGCTTTCTTT.

The rearrangement links TRBV7-9 to TRBJ2-7; 8 nucleotides align to TRBD1. Germline V CDR1 and CDR2: SEHNR, FQNEAQ (reference sequence). Germline trimming cut 5 bases from V and 12 bases from J; bases unmatched to any gene: 9. The length of the CDR3 is 12 residues. The chain's CDR3 is CASSRTGPLWYF. CDR3 nucleotides: TGTGCCAGCAGCCGGACAGGGCCCCTCTGGTACTTC.

The chain employs TRBV29-1 and TRBJ1-3; D not certain. CDR3 size: 15 residues. With 3 bases removed from V and 2 bases from J, the gap between germline ends came to 14 bases. Germline V gene lookup returns CDR1 SQVTM and CDR2 ANQGSEA. The CDR3 DNA reads as TGCAGCGTTGACACGGAGGGTCACCCTGGAAACACCATATATTTT. As protein: CSVDTEGHPGNTIYF.